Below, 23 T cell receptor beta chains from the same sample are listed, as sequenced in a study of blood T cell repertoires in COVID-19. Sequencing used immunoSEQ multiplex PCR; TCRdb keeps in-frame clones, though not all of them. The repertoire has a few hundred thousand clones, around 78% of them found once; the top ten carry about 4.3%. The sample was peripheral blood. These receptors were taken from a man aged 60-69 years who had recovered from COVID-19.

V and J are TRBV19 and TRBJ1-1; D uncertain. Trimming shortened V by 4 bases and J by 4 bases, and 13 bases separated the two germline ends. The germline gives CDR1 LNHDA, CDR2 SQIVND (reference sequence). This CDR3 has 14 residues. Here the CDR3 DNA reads TGTGCCAGTAGTACACAGAAATTCGCCACTGAAGCTTTCTTT. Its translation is CASSTQKFATEAFF. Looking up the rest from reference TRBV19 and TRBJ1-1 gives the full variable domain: DGGITQSPKYLFRKEGQNVTLSCEQNLNHDAMYWYRQDPGQGLRLIYYSQIVNDFQKGDIAEGYSVSREKKESFPLTVTSAQKNPTAFYLCASSTQKFATEAFFGQGTRLTVV.

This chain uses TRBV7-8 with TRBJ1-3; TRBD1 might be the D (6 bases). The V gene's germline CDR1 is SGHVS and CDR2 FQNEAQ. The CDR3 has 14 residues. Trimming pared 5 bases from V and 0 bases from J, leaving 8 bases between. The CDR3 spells CASSPRGSGNTIYF. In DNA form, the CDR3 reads TGTGCCAGCAGCCCCAGGGGCTCTGGAAACACCATATATTTT.

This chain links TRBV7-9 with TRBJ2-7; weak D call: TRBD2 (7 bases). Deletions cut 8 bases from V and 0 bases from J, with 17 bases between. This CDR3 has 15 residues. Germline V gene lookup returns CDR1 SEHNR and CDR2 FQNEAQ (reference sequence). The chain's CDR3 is CASGRGGLSSYEQYF. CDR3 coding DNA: TGTGCCAGCGGGAGGGGGGGACTGAGCTCCTACGAGCAGTACTTC. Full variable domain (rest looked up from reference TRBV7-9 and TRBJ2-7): DTGVSQNPRHKITKRGQNVTFRCDPISEHNRLYWYRQTLGQGPEFLTYFQNEAQLEKSRLLSDRFSAERPKGSFSTLEIQRTEQGDSAMYLCASGRGGLSSYEQYFGPGTRLTVT.

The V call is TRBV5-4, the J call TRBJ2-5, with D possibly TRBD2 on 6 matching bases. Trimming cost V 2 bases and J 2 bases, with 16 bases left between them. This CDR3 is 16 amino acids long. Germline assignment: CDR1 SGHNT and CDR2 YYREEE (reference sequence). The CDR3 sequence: CASSFMTGVGQETQYF. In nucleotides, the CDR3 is TGTGCCAGCAGCTTTATGACGGGAGTCGGGCAAGAGACCCAGTACTTC.

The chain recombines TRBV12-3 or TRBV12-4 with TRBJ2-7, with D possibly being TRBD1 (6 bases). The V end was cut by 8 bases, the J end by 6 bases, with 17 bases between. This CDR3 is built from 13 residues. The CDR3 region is CASSRTDLSEQYF. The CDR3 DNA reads TGTGCCAGCTCGCGGACAGACCTGTCCGAGCAGTACTTC.

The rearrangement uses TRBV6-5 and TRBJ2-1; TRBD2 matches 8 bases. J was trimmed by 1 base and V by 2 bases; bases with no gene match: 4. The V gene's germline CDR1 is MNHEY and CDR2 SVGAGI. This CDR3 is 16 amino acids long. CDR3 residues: CASSYAAGASYNEQFF. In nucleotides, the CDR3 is TGTGCCAGCAGTTACGCAGCGGGAGCGTCCTACAATGAGCAGTTCTTC.

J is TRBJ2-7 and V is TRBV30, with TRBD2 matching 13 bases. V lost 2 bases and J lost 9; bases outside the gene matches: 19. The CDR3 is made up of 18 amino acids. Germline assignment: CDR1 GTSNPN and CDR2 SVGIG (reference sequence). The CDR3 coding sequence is TGTGCCTGGAGTCCCTCGAGGCGACTAGCGGGAGGATCACGAGGGCAGTACTTC. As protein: CAWSPSRRLAGGSRGQYF.

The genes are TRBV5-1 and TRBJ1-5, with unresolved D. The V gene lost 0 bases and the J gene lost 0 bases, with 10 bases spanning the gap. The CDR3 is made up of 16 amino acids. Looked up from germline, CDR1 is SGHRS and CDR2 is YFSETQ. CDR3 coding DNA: TGCGCCAGCAGCTTGGATGGCTCTGGTAGCAATCAGCCCCAGCATTTT. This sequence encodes CASSLDGSGSNQPQHF.

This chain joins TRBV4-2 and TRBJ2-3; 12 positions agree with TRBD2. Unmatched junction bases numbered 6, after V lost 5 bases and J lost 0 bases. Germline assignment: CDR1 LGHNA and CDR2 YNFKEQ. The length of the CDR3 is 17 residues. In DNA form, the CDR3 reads TGTGCCAGCAGCGGCTCTAGCGGGGGGGCTAGCACAGATACGCAGTATTTT. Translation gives CASSGSSGGASTDTQYF.

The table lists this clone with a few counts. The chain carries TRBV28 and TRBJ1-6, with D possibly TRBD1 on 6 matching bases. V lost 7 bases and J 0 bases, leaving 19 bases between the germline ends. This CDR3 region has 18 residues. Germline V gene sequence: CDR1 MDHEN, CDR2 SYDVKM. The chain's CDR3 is CASNMGGGGSSYNSPLHF. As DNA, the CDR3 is TGTGCCAGCAACATGGGAGGGGGTGGAAGCTCCTATAATTCACCCCTCCACTTT.

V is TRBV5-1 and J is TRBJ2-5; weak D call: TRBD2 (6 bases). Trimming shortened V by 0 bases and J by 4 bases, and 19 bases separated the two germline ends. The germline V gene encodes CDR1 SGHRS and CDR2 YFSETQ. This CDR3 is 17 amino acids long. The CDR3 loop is CASSLEKRRAGGETQYF. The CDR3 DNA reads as TGCGCCAGCAGCTTGGAAAAAAGGAGGGCGGGTGGAGAGACCCAGTACTTC.

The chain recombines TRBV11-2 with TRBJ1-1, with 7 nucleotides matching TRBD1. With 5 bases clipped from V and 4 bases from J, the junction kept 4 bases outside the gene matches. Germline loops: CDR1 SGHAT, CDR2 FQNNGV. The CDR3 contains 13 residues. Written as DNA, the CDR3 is TGTGCCAGCAGCCAAGGGGGCTTCACTGAAGCTTTCTTT. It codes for CASSQGGFTEAFF.

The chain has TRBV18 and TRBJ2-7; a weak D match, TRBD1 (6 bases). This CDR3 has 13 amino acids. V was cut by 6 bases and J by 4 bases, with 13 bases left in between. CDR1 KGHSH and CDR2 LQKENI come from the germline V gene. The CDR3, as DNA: TGTGCCAGCTCGGAAACACAGGGATACGAGCAGTACTTC. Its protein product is CASSETQGYEQYF.

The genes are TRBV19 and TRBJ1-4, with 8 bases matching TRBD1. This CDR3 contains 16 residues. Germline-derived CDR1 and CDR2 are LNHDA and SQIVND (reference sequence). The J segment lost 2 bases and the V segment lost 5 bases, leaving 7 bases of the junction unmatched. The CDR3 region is CASSPHQGATNEKLFF. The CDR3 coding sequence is TGTGCCAGTAGTCCGCATCAGGGGGCGACTAATGAAAAACTGTTTTTT.

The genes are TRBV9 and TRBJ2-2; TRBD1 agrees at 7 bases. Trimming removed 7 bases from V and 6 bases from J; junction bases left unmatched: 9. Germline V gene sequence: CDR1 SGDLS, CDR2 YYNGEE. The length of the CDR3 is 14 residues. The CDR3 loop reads CASGRLGGPGELFF. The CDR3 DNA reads TGTGCCAGCGGAAGATTAGGGGGCCCCGGGGAGCTGTTTTTT.

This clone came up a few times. CDR3 in amino acids: CASSRTGLNNSPLHF. CDR3 nucleotides: TGCGCCAGCAGCCGGACAGGGCTGAATAATTCACCCCTCCACTTT. This rearrangement joins TRBV4-1 to TRBJ1-6; TRBD1 matches 8 bases. CDR1 MGHRA and CDR2 YSYEKL come from the germline V gene. The CDR3 has 15 residues. The junction had 4 bases not matched to a gene; V was cut back by 4 bases and J by 5 bases.

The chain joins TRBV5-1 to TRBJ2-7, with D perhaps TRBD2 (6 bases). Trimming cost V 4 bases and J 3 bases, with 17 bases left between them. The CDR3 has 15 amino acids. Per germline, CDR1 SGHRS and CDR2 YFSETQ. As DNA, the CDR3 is TGCGCCAGCAGCCCTGGAGGGGCCACGATCTACGAGCAGTACTTC. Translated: CASSPGGATIYEQYF.

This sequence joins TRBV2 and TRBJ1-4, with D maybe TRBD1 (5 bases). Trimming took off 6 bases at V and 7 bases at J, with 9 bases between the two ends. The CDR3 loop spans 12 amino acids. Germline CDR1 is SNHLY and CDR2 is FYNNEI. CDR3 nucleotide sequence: TGTGCCAGCAGCGGGGGGATTGAAAAACTGTTTTTT. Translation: CASSGGIEKLFF.

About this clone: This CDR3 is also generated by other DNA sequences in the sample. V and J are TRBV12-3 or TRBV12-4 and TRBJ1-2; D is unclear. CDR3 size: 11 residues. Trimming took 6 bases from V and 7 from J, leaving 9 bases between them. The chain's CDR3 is CASSPGGGYTF. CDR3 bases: TGTGCCAGCAGCCCCGGAGGTGGCTACACCTTC.

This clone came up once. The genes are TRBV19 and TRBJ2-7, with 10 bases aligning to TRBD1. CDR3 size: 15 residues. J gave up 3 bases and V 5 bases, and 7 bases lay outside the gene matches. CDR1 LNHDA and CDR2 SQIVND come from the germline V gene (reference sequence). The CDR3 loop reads CASSHPGQGYYEQYF. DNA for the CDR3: TGTGCCAGTAGTCATCCGGGACAGGGGTACTACGAGCAGTACTTC.

CDR3 in amino acids: CASSYGGTGLEQYF. The CDR3 region has the DNA TGTGCCAGCAGCTACGGCGGGACAGGGCTCGAGCAGTACTTC. The chain joins TRBV11-2 to TRBJ2-7, with 9 nucleotides matching TRBD1. CDR1 SGHAT and CDR2 FQNNGV come from the germline V gene. CDR3 length: 14 amino acids. Trimming cost V 4 bases and J 6 bases; bases outside gene matches: 7.

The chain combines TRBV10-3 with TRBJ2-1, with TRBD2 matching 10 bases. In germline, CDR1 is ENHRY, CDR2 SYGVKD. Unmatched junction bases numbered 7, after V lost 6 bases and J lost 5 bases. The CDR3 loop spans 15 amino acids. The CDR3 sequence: CAIRSLAGADNEQFF. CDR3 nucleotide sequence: TGTGCCATCAGGTCCCTAGCGGGGGCCGACAATGAGCAGTTCTTC.

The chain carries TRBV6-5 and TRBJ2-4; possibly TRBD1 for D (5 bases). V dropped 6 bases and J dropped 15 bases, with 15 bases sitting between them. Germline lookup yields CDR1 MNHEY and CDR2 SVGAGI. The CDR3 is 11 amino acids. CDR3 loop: CASSSGLMRYF. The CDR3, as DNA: TGTGCCAGCAGCTCAGGGTTGATGCGGTACTTC.